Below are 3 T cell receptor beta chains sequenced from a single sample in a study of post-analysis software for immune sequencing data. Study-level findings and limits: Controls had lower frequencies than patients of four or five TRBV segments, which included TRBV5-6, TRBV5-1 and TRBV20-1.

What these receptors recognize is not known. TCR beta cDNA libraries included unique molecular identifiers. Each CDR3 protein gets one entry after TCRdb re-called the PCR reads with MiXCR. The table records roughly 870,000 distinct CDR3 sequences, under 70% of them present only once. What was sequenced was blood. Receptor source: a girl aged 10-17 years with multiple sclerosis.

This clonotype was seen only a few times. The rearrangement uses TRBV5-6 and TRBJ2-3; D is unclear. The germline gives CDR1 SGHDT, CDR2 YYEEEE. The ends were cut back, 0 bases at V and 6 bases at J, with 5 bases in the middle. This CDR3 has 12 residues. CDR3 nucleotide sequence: TGTGCCAGCAGCTTGGCGGACGATACGCAGTATTTT. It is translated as CASSLADDTQYF.

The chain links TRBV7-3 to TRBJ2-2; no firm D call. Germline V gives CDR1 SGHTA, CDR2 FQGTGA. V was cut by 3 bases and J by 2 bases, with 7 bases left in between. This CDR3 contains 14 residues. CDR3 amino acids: CASSFTPNTGELFF. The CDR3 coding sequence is TGTGCCAGCAGCTTCACTCCTAACACCGGGGAGCTGTTTTTT.

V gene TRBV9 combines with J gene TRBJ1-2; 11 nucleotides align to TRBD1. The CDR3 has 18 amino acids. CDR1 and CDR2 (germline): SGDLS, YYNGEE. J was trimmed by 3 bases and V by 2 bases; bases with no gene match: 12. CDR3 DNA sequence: TGTGCCAGCAGCGTCAACTCGGACAGGGGGCGCGGGGACTATGGCTACACCTTC. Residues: CASSVNSDRGRGDYGYTF.